The 18 T cell receptor beta chains given below trace back to one sample, sequenced in a study of metastatic and nonmetastatic thyroid tumors. All patients were treatment-naive before thyroid surgery. TCRdb re-processed the PCR reads through MiXCR. The sample holds about 93,000 clones, approximately 11% seen once. Sample: blood. The receptors were gathered from a female donor with papillary thyroid cancer or a benign thyroid nodule (not recorded which). Some clones in this sample may be carry-over from other donors' samples.

This clone has a handful of counts. This sequence joins TRBV6-2 or TRBV6-3 and TRBJ2-7, with D possibly being TRBD1 or TRBD2 (5 bases each). This CDR3 is 12 amino acids long. The V and J ends lost 10 bases and 6 bases respectively, with 16 bases between them. Germline V gene data show CDR1 as MNHEY and CDR2 as SVGEGT. CDR3 region: CATSLYGGEQYF. DNA of the CDR3: TGTGCCACTTCCCTGTATGGGGGCGAGCAGTACTTC.

This clone was recorded a few times. This may be a read error: a much more frequent sequence differs by one nucleotide. This rearrangement joins TRBV20-1 to TRBJ2-5; 12 bases line up with TRBD2. The CDR3 loop spans 12 amino acids. In germline, CDR1 is DFQATT, CDR2 SNEGSKA (reference sequence). This CDR3 reads CGELAGGETQYF. CDR3 nucleotide sequence: TGCGGTGAACTAGCGGGAGGAGAGACCCAGTACTTC.

This clone occurred many times. The chain uses TRBV9 and TRBJ2-7; the D is unclear. CDR1 SGDLS and CDR2 YYNGEE come from the germline V gene. This CDR3 spans 16 amino acids. Trimming left V 0 bases short and J 2 bases short, with 15 bases between. In nucleotides, the CDR3 is TGTGCCAGCAGCGTAGAGATTCAGGCCCCTCCCTACGAGCAGTACTTC. Its translation: CASSVEIQAPPYEQYF.

This clone was recorded at least ten times. The rearrangement links TRBV24-1 to TRBJ2-5; 11 nucleotides agree with TRBD1. The trim removed 2 bases at V and 4 bases at J, leaving 5 bases unmatched. Germline loops: CDR1 KGHDR, CDR2 SFDVKD. CDR3 length: 16 residues. CDR3 sequence (DNA): TGTGCCACCAGTGATTGGGAGGGACAGGGGGGAGAGACCCAGTACTTC. Translation: CATSDWEGQGGETQYF.

This clone has a handful of counts. This chain joins TRBV24-1 and TRBJ2-1; a possible D gene is TRBD1 (5 bases). Between the trimmed V and J ends, which lost 0 bases and 7 bases, there was a span of 12 bases. Germline loops: CDR1 KGHDR, CDR2 SFDVKD. This CDR3 is built from 15 residues. The chain's CDR3 is CATSDLNVKGNEQFF. In nucleotides, the CDR3 is TGTGCCACCAGTGATTTGAATGTAAAGGGGAATGAGCAGTTCTTC.

With respect to this clone: This may arise from a read error, as a much more abundant clone is one base away. V is TRBV7-2 and J is TRBJ1-1, with TRBD1 matching 7 bases. V lost 4 bases and J lost 3; bases outside the gene matches: 5. This CDR3 contains 14 residues. Germline CDR1 and CDR2: SGHTA and FQGNSA. The CDR3 nucleotides read TGTGCCAGCAGCTCCACAGGGGACTACACTGAAGCTTTCTTT. It encodes CASSSTGDYTEAFF.

This clone appeared a few times. V is TRBV2 and J is TRBJ2-7; D gene ambiguous. The V gene lost 6 bases and the J gene lost 4 bases, with 13 bases spanning the gap. There are 13 residues in the CDR3. Germline-derived CDR1 and CDR2 are SNHLY and FYNNEI. In nucleotides, the CDR3 is TGTGCCAGCAGCGAATCCGGGCCATACGAGCAGTACTTC. Amino acid sequence: CASSESGPYEQYF. The whole variable domain, remainder taken from reference TRBV2 and TRBJ2-7, is EPEVTQTPSHQVTQMGQEVILRCVPISNHLYFYWYRQILGQKVEFLVSFYNNEISEKSEIFDDQFSVERPDGSNFTLKIRSTKLEDSAMYFCASSESGPYEQYFGPGTRLTVT.

This clone has at least ten counts. The chain recombines TRBV5-8 with TRBJ1-6; D unclear. Germline CDR1 and CDR2: SGHTS and YDEGEE. The CDR3 loop spans 16 amino acids. Trimming took 0 bases from V and 0 from J, leaving 7 bases between them. The CDR3 DNA is TGTGCCAGCAGCTTGGCCGTGAGCTCCTATAATTCACCCCTCCACTTT. This translates into CASSLAVSSYNSPLHF.

This clone occurred many times. The chain links TRBV27 to TRBJ2-3; TRBD2 agrees at 10 bases. Germline trimming cut 4 bases from V and 6 bases from J; bases unmatched to any gene: 4. CDR3 length equals 14 residues. Germline lookup yields CDR1 MNHEY and CDR2 SMNVEV (reference sequence). This CDR3 is CASSSLAGADTQYF. The CDR3 DNA is TGTGCCAGCAGTTCTCTAGCGGGAGCCGATACGCAGTATTTT.

Ten or more counts support this clone. The V and J genes are TRBV9 and TRBJ2-7, with TRBD2 matching over 8 bases. The CDR3 has 15 residues. Germline loops: CDR1 SGDLS, CDR2 YYNGEE. The junction had 9 bases not matched to a gene; V was cut back by 3 bases and J by 4 bases. The CDR3 DNA is TGTGCCAGCAGCGAGAGGAGCGGGAGATGGTACGAGCAGTACTTC. Translation gives CASSERSGRWYEQYF. Drawing the rest from reference TRBV9 and TRBJ2-7, the complete variable domain is DSGVTQTPKHLITATGQRVTLRCSPRSGDLSVYWYQQSLDQGLQFLIQYYNGEERAKGNILERFSAQQFPDLHSELNLSSLELGDSALYFCASSERSGRWYEQYFGPGTRLTVT.

This clone appeared many times. V gene TRBV11-2 combines with J gene TRBJ2-1; 7 nucleotides match TRBD1. The CDR3 runs 16 residues. V was pared by 2 bases and J by 0 bases, with 4 bases of the junction left unmatched. Germline loops: CDR1 SGHAT, CDR2 FQNNGV. CDR3 DNA sequence: TGTGCCAGCAGCTTACAGGGACAGAGCTCCTACAATGAGCAGTTCTTC. Protein: CASSLQGQSSYNEQFF.

Many counts were recorded for this clone. In DNA form, the CDR3 reads TGCAGTGGTCCAGCAATCTACGAGCAGTACTTC. Translating it yields CSGPAIYEQYF. V and J are TRBV20-1 and TRBJ2-7; unclear D gene. Trimming cost V 7 bases and J 3 bases, with 10 bases left between them. From germline, CDR1 is DFQATT and CDR2 SNEGSKA (reference sequence). This CDR3 comprises 11 residues.

This clone occurred many times. V usage is TRBV28 and J usage is TRBJ1-2; 10 bases align to TRBD1. Looked up from germline, CDR1 is MDHEN and CDR2 is SYDVKM. The CDR3 extends over 18 amino acids. Unmatched junction bases numbered 13, after V lost 6 bases and J lost 0 bases. This CDR3 reads CASRDLPGQGLTNYGYTF. CDR3 in DNA: TGTGCCAGCAGGGATTTACCGGGACAGGGGCTCACTAACTATGGCTACACCTTC.

The chain recombines TRBV3-1 with TRBJ1-3, with TRBD1 matching 8 bases. From germline, CDR1 is LGHDT and CDR2 YNNKEL (reference sequence). The CDR3 totals 17 residues. V was clipped by 0 bases and J by 7 bases; unmatched bases: 11. The CDR3 DNA reads as TGTGCCAGCAGCCAAGACCAGGGGGCAGGGAGGTGGAACACCATATATTTT. Protein sequence: CASSQDQGAGRWNTIYF.

The sample holds many counts of this clone. J is TRBJ2-7 and V is TRBV27; D remains ambiguous. The CDR3 is 12 residues long. Germline values: CDR1 MNHEY, CDR2 SMNVEV (reference sequence). V was trimmed by 4 bases and J by 0 bases, leaving 4 bases between them. The CDR3, as DNA: TGTGCCAGCAGTTCCCCCTCCTACGAGCAGTACTTC. Amino acid sequence: CASSSPSYEQYF.

This clone was detected ten times or more. The chain carries TRBV12-3 or TRBV12-4 and TRBJ1-2; 12 nucleotides agree with TRBD1. Trimming at V came to 4 bases and at J to 7 bases, leaving 13 bases not matched to a gene. The CDR3 has 17 amino acids. CDR3 sequence: CASSSTRPGQGAGGYTF. The CDR3 DNA sequence: TGTGCCAGCAGTTCGACTCGCCCGGGACAGGGGGCCGGTGGCTACACCTTC.

Ten or more counts support this clone. V gene TRBV6-2 or TRBV6-3 combines with J gene TRBJ1-1; D not resolved. V was shortened by 7 bases and J by 0 bases, with 9 bases between the two germline ends. Germline V CDR1 and CDR2: MNHEY, SVGEGT. The CDR3 consists of 13 residues. CDR3 amino acids: CASKRDMNTEAFF. The DNA for the CDR3 is TGTGCCAGCAAGAGAGACATGAACACTGAAGCTTTCTTT.

This clone has just a few counts. This may be a read error, as it is one base from a much larger clone. The chain uses TRBV19 and TRBJ2-3, with TRBD2 identical over 10 bases. Trimming removed 9 bases from V and 5 bases from J; junction bases left unmatched: 14. The CDR3 covers 16 residues. Germline V lookup: CDR1 LNHDA, CDR2 SQIVND (reference sequence). CDR3 coding DNA: TGTGCCAGCCTCCGGACTAGCGGCACCCAAGGAGATACGCAGTATTTT. Translated, it gives CASLRTSGTQGDTQYF.